The rows below give T cell receptor beta chains drawn from one sample of a study of radiotherapy plus CTLA-4 blockade in lung cancer. TCRdb's table, derived via immunoSEQ multiplex PCR, lists solely in-frame clones and lacks some. There are 35,000 to 45,000 clones in the sample; around 70% occur only once, and roughly 25% lies in the top ten. Source: peripheral blood, taken from a patient treated with radiotherapy plus ipilimumab. These receptor sequences come from a human donor with non-small cell lung cancer who had a partial response to radiotherapy plus ipilimumab. CDR3s include the opening cysteine and the closing phenylalanine or tryptophan. A D gene is named only where the DNA matches it firmly. Size is omitted from some rows. Given values are once, few, many or a class for expanded clones.

v_gene: TRBV19; abundance: NA; d_gene: TRBD1; j_gene: TRBJ2-1; CDR3aa: CASSIGTGVYNEQFF; CDR3nt: TGTGCCAGTAGTATCGGGACAGGGGTTTACAATGAGCAGTTCTTC
v_gene: TRBV6-1; abundance: NA; d_gene: NA; j_gene: TRBJ1-1; CDR3aa: CASSRGGLGTEAFF; CDR3nt: TGTGCCAGCAGCCGCGGGGGGTTGGGCACTGAAGCTTTCTTT
v_gene: TRBV4-3; abundance: NA; d_gene: TRBD1; j_gene: TRBJ1-5; CDR3aa: CASSLHRGQPQHF; CDR3nt: TGCGCCAGCAGCCTGCACAGGGGCCAGCCCCAGCATTTT
v_gene: TRBV27; abundance: NA; d_gene: NA; j_gene: TRBJ1-2; CDR3aa: CASSGRGPYGYTF; CDR3nt: TGTGCCAGCAGTGGTCGCGGTCCCTATGGCTACACCTTC
v_gene: TRBV19; abundance: NA; d_gene: NA; j_gene: TRBJ2-3; CDR3aa: CASSIGRGDTQYF; CDR3nt: TGTGCCAGTAGTATCGGACGGGGAGATACGCAGTATTTT
v_gene: TRBV5-1; abundance: NA; d_gene: TRBD2; j_gene: TRBJ2-3; CDR3aa: CASSLVGLAADTQYF; CDR3nt: TGCGCCAGCAGCTTGGTCGGACTAGCGGCAGATACGCAGTATTTT
v_gene: TRBV5-1; abundance: NA; d_gene: TRBD1; j_gene: TRBJ2-5; CDR3aa: CASSRGQVKETQYF; CDR3nt: TGCGCCAGCAGCCGGGGACAGGTCAAAGAGACCCAGTACTTC
v_gene: TRBV5-8; abundance: NA; d_gene: NA; j_gene: TRBJ1-6; CDR3aa: CASSLAQGSTNSPLHF; CDR3nt: TGTGCCAGCAGCTTGGCCCAAGGGAGTACCAATTCACCCCTCCACTTT
v_gene: TRBV7-9; abundance: NA; d_gene: TRBD2; j_gene: TRBJ2-7; CDR3aa: CASSLKAGGSYEQYF; CDR3nt: TGTGCCAGCAGCTTGAAAGCGGGGGGTTCCTACGAGCAGTACTTC
v_gene: TRBV2; abundance: NA; d_gene: NA; j_gene: TRBJ1-2; CDR3aa: CASRGREYGYTF; CDR3nt: TGTGCCAGCAGGGGGCGAGAATATGGCTACACCTTC
v_gene: TRBV6-1; abundance: NA; d_gene: NA; j_gene: TRBJ1-5; CDR3aa: CASSDPGTGRNQPQHF; CDR3nt: TGTGCCAGCAGTGATCCGGGAACAGGGAGAAATCAGCCCCAGCATTTT
v_gene: TRBV30; abundance: NA; d_gene: NA; j_gene: TRBJ2-3; CDR3aa: CAWSVRGGRSTQYF; CDR3nt: TGTGCCTGGAGTGTTAGGGGGGGCCGAAGTACGCAGTATTTT
v_gene: TRBV7-8; abundance: NA; d_gene: NA; j_gene: TRBJ1-1; CDR3aa: CANSLVGEEDTEAFF; CDR3nt: TGTGCCAACAGCTTAGTGGGGGAGGAAGACACTGAAGCTTTCTTT
v_gene: TRBV9; abundance: NA; d_gene: NA; j_gene: TRBJ2-1; CDR3aa: CASSVAAGKQDEQFF; CDR3nt: TGTGCCAGCAGCGTAGCGGCAGGGAAGCAGGATGAGCAGTTCTTC
v_gene: TRBV29-1; abundance: NA; d_gene: NA; j_gene: TRBJ2-3; CDR3aa: CSSIFRGGDTQYF; CDR3nt: TGCAGCTCCATCTTCCGCGGTGGAGATACGCAGTATTTT
v_gene: TRBV19; abundance: NA; d_gene: TRBD1; j_gene: TRBJ1-1; CDR3aa: CASKEDRATEAFF; CDR3nt: TGTGCCAGTAAGGAAGACAGGGCCACTGAAGCTTTCTTT
v_gene: TRBV5-4; abundance: NA; d_gene: TRBD1; j_gene: TRBJ1-5; CDR3aa: CASSWDRDQPQHF; CDR3nt: TGTGCCAGCAGCTGGGACAGGGATCAGCCCCAGCATTTT
v_gene: TRBV4-2; abundance: once; d_gene: NA; j_gene: TRBJ1-1; CDR3aa: CASSPVGGDTEAFF; CDR3nt: TGTGCCAGCAGTCCAGTGGGGGGGGACACTGAAGCTTTCTTT
v_gene: TRBV6-5; abundance: NA; d_gene: NA; j_gene: TRBJ1-1; CDR3aa: CASSNGRRITEAFF; CDR3nt: TGTGCCAGCAGCAACGGCCGGAGGATTACTGAAGCTTTCTTT
v_gene: TRBV6-5; abundance: NA; d_gene: TRBD1; j_gene: TRBJ1-2; CDR3aa: CATRPGQGALGYTF; CDR3nt: TGTGCCACCCGCCCGGGGCAGGGGGCCCTCGGCTACACCTTC
v_gene: TRBV19; abundance: NA; d_gene: TRBD1; j_gene: TRBJ2-1; CDR3aa: CASSMSGTGGGFSSKLGNEQFF; CDR3nt: TGTGCCAGTAGTATGTCTGGGACAGGTGGTGGTTTTTCGAGCAAATTGGGCAATGAGCAGTTCTTC
v_gene: TRBV5-6; abundance: few; d_gene: TRBD1; j_gene: TRBJ1-1; CDR3aa: CASSWTGRTEAFF; CDR3nt: TGTGCCAGCAGCTGGACAGGGCGCACTGAAGCTTTCTTT
v_gene: TRBV4-2; abundance: NA; d_gene: TRBD1; j_gene: TRBJ2-7; CDR3aa: CASSLGQGYEQYF; CDR3nt: TGTGCCAGCAGCTTGGGACAGGGCTACGAGCAGTACTTC
v_gene: TRBV19; abundance: few; d_gene: NA; j_gene: TRBJ1-5; CDR3aa: CASTPKPNQPQHF; CDR3nt: TGTGCCAGTACCCCAAAGCCGAATCAGCCCCAGCATTTT
v_gene: TRBV11-1; abundance: few; d_gene: TRBD1; j_gene: TRBJ2-7; CDR3aa: CASSSRGSLTYEQYF; CDR3nt: TGTGCCAGCAGCTCCAGGGGGTCCCTCACATACGAGCAGTACTTC
v_gene: TRBV19; abundance: NA; d_gene: TRBD2; j_gene: TRBJ2-3; CDR3aa: CASRRRGEERADTQYF; CDR3nt: TGTGCCAGTAGGCGACGGGGGGAAGAACGGGCAGATACGCAGTATTTT
v_gene: TRBV7-9; abundance: NA; d_gene: TRBD1; j_gene: TRBJ1-1; CDR3aa: CASSRTGNGNTEAFF; CDR3nt: TGTGCCAGCAGCCGGACAGGGAATGGGAACACTGAAGCTTTCTTT
v_gene: TRBV5-1; abundance: once; d_gene: NA; j_gene: TRBJ2-2; CDR3aa: CASSLGTRNTGELFF; CDR3nt: TGCGCCAGCAGCTTGGGGACACGAAACACCGGGGAGCTGTTTTTT
v_gene: TRBV30; abundance: NA; d_gene: NA; j_gene: TRBJ2-7; CDR3aa: CAWSVLGLGEQYF; CDR3nt: TGTGCCTGGAGTGTACTCGGGTTAGGCGAGCAGTACTTC
v_gene: TRBV7-9; abundance: once; d_gene: TRBD2; j_gene: TRBJ2-3; CDR3aa: CASSSSGGAADTQYF; CDR3nt: TGTGCCAGCAGCTCTAGCGGGGGGGCCGCAGATACGCAGTATTTT
v_gene: TRBV29-1; abundance: once; d_gene: TRBD2; j_gene: TRBJ2-2; CDR3aa: CSAGGGRYTGELFF; CDR3nt: TGCAGCGCCGGGGGGGGACGGTACACCGGGGAGCTGTTTTTT
v_gene: TRBV5-6; abundance: NA; d_gene: NA; j_gene: TRBJ2-7; CDR3aa: CASSWPYGGYEQYF; CDR3nt: TGTGCCAGCAGCTGGCCGTACGGAGGCTACGAGCAGTACTTC
v_gene: TRBV18; abundance: NA; d_gene: TRBD1; j_gene: TRBJ1-2; CDR3aa: CASSPPADREYGYTF; CDR3nt: TGTGCCAGCTCACCACCAGCGGACAGGGAATATGGCTACACCTTC
v_gene: TRBV6-1; abundance: NA; d_gene: TRBD1; j_gene: TRBJ1-1; CDR3aa: CASSFSQGSTEAFF; CDR3nt: TGTGCCAGCAGCTTTTCACAGGGGTCGACTGAAGCTTTCTTT
v_gene: TRBV7-9; abundance: NA; d_gene: TRBD1; j_gene: TRBJ1-2; CDR3aa: CASSFPGTDGYTF; CDR3nt: TGTGCCAGCAGCTTTCCCGGGACAGACGGCTACACCTTC
v_gene: TRBV7-2; abundance: many; d_gene: TRBD1; j_gene: TRBJ1-5; CDR3aa: CASAGTGNQPQHF; CDR3nt: TGTGCCAGCGCCGGGACAGGCAATCAGCCCCAGCATTTT
v_gene: TRBV7-3; abundance: NA; d_gene: TRBD2; j_gene: TRBJ2-3; CDR3aa: CASSLKVGLAGGQDTQYF; CDR3nt: TGTGCCAGCAGCTTAAAAGTAGGACTAGCGGGAGGTCAGGATACGCAGTATTTT
v_gene: TRBV7-2; abundance: NA; d_gene: NA; j_gene: TRBJ2-2; CDR3aa: CASSSTSSPTGELFF; CDR3nt: TGTGCCAGCAGCTCCACCTCTAGCCCCACCGGGGAGCTGTTTTTT
v_gene: TRBV30; abundance: NA; d_gene: NA; j_gene: TRBJ1-2; CDR3aa: CAWRGGNYGYTF; CDR3nt: TGTGCCTGGAGGGGGGGGAACTATGGCTACACCTTC
v_gene: TRBV9; abundance: NA; d_gene: TRBD1; j_gene: TRBJ2-5; CDR3aa: CASSTGQVWGDQETQYF; CDR3nt: TGTGCCAGCAGCACCGGACAGGTCTGGGGTGACCAAGAGACCCAGTACTTC
v_gene: TRBV11-3; abundance: NA; d_gene: NA; j_gene: TRBJ2-2; CDR3aa: CASRSGRDSTNTGELFF; CDR3nt: TGTGCCAGCAGGAGCGGACGGGACTCGACTAACACCGGGGAGCTGTTTTTT
v_gene: TRBV5-1; abundance: NA; d_gene: TRBD2; j_gene: TRBJ2-1; CDR3aa: CASSTLAGTYNEQFF; CDR3nt: TGCGCCAGCAGCACTCTAGCGGGTACCTACAATGAGCAGTTCTTC
v_gene: TRBV10-3; abundance: NA; d_gene: TRBD2; j_gene: TRBJ2-6; CDR3aa: CAIFDGTSGSSGANVLTF; CDR3nt: TGTGCCATCTTCGACGGGACTAGCGGGAGTTCAGGGGCCAACGTCCTGACTTTC
v_gene: TRBV5-1; abundance: NA; d_gene: TRBD2; j_gene: TRBJ2-5; CDR3aa: CASSQGLAEAGSQYF; CDR3nt: TGCGCCAGCAGCCAGGGACTAGCGGAGGCGGGGTCCCAGTACTTC
v_gene: TRBV18; abundance: NA; d_gene: NA; j_gene: TRBJ1-1; CDR3aa: CASSPTATGEAFF; CDR3nt: TGTGCCAGCTCACCGACAGCTACGGGTGAAGCTTTCTTT
v_gene: TRBV6-1; abundance: few; d_gene: TRBD2; j_gene: TRBJ2-5; CDR3aa: CASSEWASGVGETQYF; CDR3nt: TGTGCCAGCAGTGAATGGGCTAGCGGGGTAGGGGAGACCCAGTACTTC
v_gene: TRBV7-6; abundance: NA; d_gene: NA; j_gene: TRBJ2-5; CDR3aa: CASSLDRKETQYF; CDR3nt: TGTGCCAGCAGCTTGGACAGAAAAGAGACCCAGTACTTC
v_gene: TRBV30; abundance: NA; d_gene: NA; j_gene: TRBJ2-4; CDR3aa: CAWSVVGSLAKNIQYF; CDR3nt: TGTGCCTGGAGTGTAGTGGGGAGCTTAGCCAAAAACATTCAGTACTTC